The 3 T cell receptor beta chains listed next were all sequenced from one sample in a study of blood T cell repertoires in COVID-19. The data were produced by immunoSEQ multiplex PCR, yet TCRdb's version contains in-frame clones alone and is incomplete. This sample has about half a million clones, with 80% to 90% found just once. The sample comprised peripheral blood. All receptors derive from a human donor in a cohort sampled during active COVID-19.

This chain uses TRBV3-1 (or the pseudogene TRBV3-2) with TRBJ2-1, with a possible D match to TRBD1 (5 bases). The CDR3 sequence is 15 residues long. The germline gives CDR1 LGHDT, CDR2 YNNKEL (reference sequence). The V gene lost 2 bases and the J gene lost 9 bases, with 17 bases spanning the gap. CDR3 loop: CASSQQHRPGLEQFF. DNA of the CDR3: TGTGCCAGCAGCCAACAACACAGGCCAGGGCTTGAGCAGTTCTTC.

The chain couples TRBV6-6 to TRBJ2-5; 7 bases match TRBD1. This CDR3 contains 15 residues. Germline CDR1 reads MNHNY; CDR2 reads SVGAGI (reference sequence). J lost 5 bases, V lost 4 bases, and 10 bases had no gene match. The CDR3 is CASSSRQGEGETQYF. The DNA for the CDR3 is TGTGCCAGCAGTTCTCGACAGGGTGAGGGGGAGACCCAGTACTTC.

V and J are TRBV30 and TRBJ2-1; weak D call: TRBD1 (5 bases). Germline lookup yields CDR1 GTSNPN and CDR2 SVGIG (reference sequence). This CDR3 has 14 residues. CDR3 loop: CAIDGDSSYNEQFF. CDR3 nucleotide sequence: TGTGCTATCGACGGTGACAGCTCCTACAATGAGCAGTTCTTC. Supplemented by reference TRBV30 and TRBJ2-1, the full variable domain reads SQTIHQWPATLVQPVGSPLSLECTVEGTSNPNLYWYRQAAGRGLQLLFYSVGIGQISSEVPQNLSASRPQDRQFILSSKKLLLSDSGFYLCAIDGDSSYNEQFFGPGTRLTVL.